The rows below give T cell receptor beta chains drawn from one sample of a study of T cell changes during pregnancy in multiple sclerosis. Clones were sequenced by immunoSEQ multiplex PCR, and TCRdb holds only the in-frame ones, with some missing. The sample consists of about 74,000 clones, approximately 91% of them appearing once. The source was peripheral blood, collected before pregnancy. The receptors derive from a female donor with multiple sclerosis, enrolled in a pregnancy study. Both conserved end residues are part of each CDR3. Each record gives: V gene, D gene, J gene, CDR3 protein, CDR3 DNA. A D gene is named only where the DNA matches it firmly.

V gene: TRBV6-5
D gene: TRBD1
J gene: TRBJ1-2
CDR3 protein: CASSLRGGQAYGYTF
CDR3 DNA: TGTGCCAGCAGTCTACGGGGAGGACAGGCTTATGGCTACACCTTC

V gene: TRBV14
D gene: .
J gene: TRBJ2-7
CDR3 protein: CASSQESALGAAYEQYF
CDR3 DNA: TGTGCCAGCAGCCAAGAATCGGCGTTGGGGGCCGCCTACGAGCAGTACTTC

V gene: TRBV5-6
D gene: .
J gene: TRBJ2-7
CDR3 protein: CASSTYSYEQYF
CDR3 DNA: TGTGCCAGCAGTACCTATAGCTACGAGCAGTACTTC

V gene: TRBV9
D gene: TRBD2
J gene: TRBJ2-2
CDR3 protein: CASSVGGLAGNTGELFF
CDR3 DNA: TGTGCCAGCAGCGTAGGGGGACTAGCGGGGAACACCGGGGAGCTGTTTTTT

V gene: TRBV10-3
D gene: .
J gene: TRBJ2-6
CDR3 protein: CATPGTPSSGANVLTF
CDR3 DNA: TGTGCCACCCCCGGGACACCCAGCTCTGGGGCCAACGTCCTGACTTTC

V gene: TRBV27
D gene: .
J gene: TRBJ1-2
CDR3 protein: CASSPDHSRPNYGYTF
CDR3 DNA: TGTGCCAGCAGTCCCGACCACAGCCGTCCTAACTATGGCTACACCTTC

V gene: TRBV7-9
D gene: TRBD1
J gene: TRBJ1-2
CDR3 protein: CASSSGQSSFRYTF
CDR3 DNA: TGTGCCAGCAGCTCGGGACAGAGTTCTTTCCGCTACACCTTC

V gene: TRBV11-3
D gene: .
J gene: TRBJ2-5
CDR3 protein: CASSPFGQGLEQETQYF
CDR3 DNA: TGTGCCAGCAGCCCCTTCGGGCAGGGGCTAGAGCAAGAGACCCAGTACTTC

V gene: TRBV5-1
D gene: .
J gene: TRBJ2-5
CDR3 protein: CASSPLGGQETQYF
CDR3 DNA: TGCGCCAGCAGCCCCTTGGGGGGTCAGGAGACCCAGTACTTC

V gene: TRBV7-2
D gene: .
J gene: TRBJ1-4
CDR3 protein: CASSLSPGLDEKLFF
CDR3 DNA: TGTGCCAGCAGCTTAAGTCCAGGGCTGGATGAAAAACTGTTTTTT

V gene: TRBV7-3
D gene: .
J gene: TRBJ1-2
CDR3 protein: CASSPEGSGSRGYTF
CDR3 DNA: TGTGCCAGCAGCCCAGAGGGCTCGGGGTCGCGCGGCTACACCTTC

V gene: TRBV6-1
D gene: TRBD1
J gene: TRBJ2-1
CDR3 protein: CATFRTGGFEQFF
CDR3 DNA: TGTGCCACCTTTAGGACAGGGGGATTTGAGCAGTTCTTC

V gene: TRBV23-1
D gene: TRBD1
J gene: TRBJ2-1
CDR3 protein: CASSPGQGDSYNEQFF
CDR3 DNA: TGCGCCAGCAGCCCGGGACAGGGAGATTCCTACAATGAGCAGTTCTTC

V gene: TRBV27
D gene: TRBD1
J gene: TRBJ1-3
CDR3 protein: CASSSDRAGNTIYF
CDR3 DNA: TGTGCCAGCAGTTCCGACAGGGCTGGAAACACCATATATTTT

V gene: TRBV15
D gene: .
J gene: TRBJ2-5
CDR3 protein: CATSRGQGETQYF
CDR3 DNA: TGTGCCACCAGCAGAGGGCAGGGTGAGACCCAGTACTTC